This entry lists 20 T cell receptor beta chains sequenced from one sample in a study of T cell responses to AZD1222 COVID-19 vaccine. The data were produced by immunoSEQ multiplex PCR, yet TCRdb's version contains in-frame clones alone and is incomplete. The data contain approximately 140,000 clones, about 90% of them singletons. The sample consisted of peripheral blood, taken 28 days after the second AZD1222 dose. The receptors were sampled from an adult who received the AZD1222 COVID-19 vaccine.

The J gene is TRBJ2-1, the V gene TRBV9; 10 bases agree with TRBD2. Germline CDR1 SGDLS, CDR2 YYNGEE. The ends lost 2 bases at V and 4 bases at J; junction bases unmatched: 9. The CDR3 contains 17 residues. CDR3 in amino acids: CASSVTSGRRIYNEQFF. In DNA form, the CDR3 reads TGTGCCAGCAGCGTGACTAGCGGGCGACGGATTTACAATGAGCAGTTCTTC.

V and J are TRBV28 and TRBJ2-7; D possibly corresponds to TRBD1 (8 bases). Germline CDR1 is MDHEN and CDR2 is SYDVKM. Trimming pared 6 bases from V and 2 bases from J, leaving 20 bases between. This CDR3 spans 16 amino acids. The DNA for the CDR3 is TGTGCCAGCAGCTTTACAGGGGGGGGCAGGACCTACGAGCAGTACTTC. The encoded protein is CASSFTGGGRTYEQYF.

The gene calls are TRBV5-4 and TRBJ1-1; D uncertain. Germline-derived CDR1 and CDR2 are SGHNT and YYREEE (reference sequence). The CDR3 has 15 residues. Trimming removed 0 bases at V and 3 bases at J, with 12 bases between. CDR3 protein: CASSLEGSSYTEAFF. The CDR3 bases are TGTGCCAGCAGCTTGGAGGGATCGAGTTACACTGAAGCTTTCTTT.

The chain uses TRBV7-2 and TRBJ2-2; D perhaps matches TRBD2 (5 bases). The germline gives CDR1 SGHTA, CDR2 FQGNSA. V shed 4 bases and J shed 4 bases, with 16 bases lying between them. The length of the CDR3 is 16 residues. The CDR3: CASSSELVSLTGELFF. In DNA, the CDR3 is TGTGCCAGCAGCTCCGAACTAGTTTCGCTCACCGGGGAGCTGTTTTTT.

CDR3: CASSLGSSTYEQYF. The CDR3 DNA reads as TGCGCCAGCAGCTTGGGGTCATCAACCTACGAGCAGTACTTC. This sequence joins TRBV5-1 and TRBJ2-7; D gene unclear. CDR3 length equals 14 residues. Germline V gene lookup returns CDR1 SGHRS and CDR2 YFSETQ. Trimming removed 0 bases from V and 2 bases from J, with 9 bases in between.

This rearrangement joins TRBV28 to TRBJ1-4; a possible D gene is TRBD1 (5 bases). V was shortened by 6 bases and J by 4 bases, with 12 bases between the two germline ends. Looked up from germline, CDR1 is MDHEN and CDR2 is SYDVKM. This CDR3 is 14 amino acids long. The CDR3 DNA reads TGTGCCAGCAGCACGGGACTGAATAATGAAAAACTGTTTTTT. Amino acids: CASSTGLNNEKLFF.

CDR3 residues: CASSLGLEPYEQYF. CDR3 DNA sequence: TGTGCCAGCAGCCTGGGACTAGAACCCTACGAGCAGTACTTC. V gene TRBV7-9 combines with J gene TRBJ2-7; 8 bases are shared with TRBD2. CDR1 and CDR2 from the germline V gene are SEHNR and FQNEAQ (reference sequence). Trimming at V came to 5 bases and at J to 2 bases, leaving 5 bases not matched to a gene. This CDR3 has 14 amino acids.

This clone was seen just once. The chain has TRBV18 and TRBJ2-4; D is perhaps TRBD1 (6 bases). Germline assignment: CDR1 KGHSH and CDR2 LQKENI. Trimming pared 0 bases from V and 0 bases from J, leaving 6 bases between. The CDR3 is 15 amino acids. In DNA, the CDR3 is TGTGCCAGCTCACCACCGGGACAAGCCAAAAACATTCAGTACTTC. Translation: CASSPPGQAKNIQYF.

A single count supports this clone. The chain recombines TRBV5-1 with TRBJ1-5, with 8 bases aligning to TRBD1. V lost 0 bases, J lost 0 bases, and 8 bases stayed unmatched. The CDR3 length is 18 residues. Germline lookup yields CDR1 SGHRS and CDR2 YFSETQ. The CDR3: CASSLGPQGAYSNQPQHF. In DNA form, the CDR3 reads TGCGCCAGCAGCTTGGGTCCTCAGGGGGCTTATAGCAATCAGCCCCAGCATTTT.

This chain joins TRBV3-1 (or the pseudogene TRBV3-2) and TRBJ2-1; 15 nucleotides line up with TRBD2. V trimming: 6 bases; J trimming: 6 bases; junction bases outside the gene matches: 9. CDR3 length: 17 amino acids. CDR1 is LGHDT, CDR2 YNNKEL, per germline (reference sequence). The CDR3 DNA reads as TGTGCCAGCAGTCTGCGGACTAGCGGGGGGGGACGCAATGAGCAGTTCTTC. It translates to CASSLRTSGGGRNEQFF.

As regards this clone: Other nucleotide sequences in the sample specify the same CDR3. The rearrangement links TRBV6-5 to TRBJ2-1; no definite D call. This CDR3 is 11 amino acids long. Trimming pared 5 bases from V and 4 bases from J, leaving 3 bases between. Germline assignment: CDR1 MNHEY and CDR2 SVGAGI. DNA of the CDR3: TGTGCCAGCAGTCGATACAATGAGCAGTTCTTC. Translating it yields CASSRYNEQFF.

Written as DNA, the CDR3 is TGTGCCAGCTCACCACCGGCGTCCTACGAGCAGTACTTC. It yields the protein CASSPPASYEQYF. The rearrangement uses TRBV18 and TRBJ2-7; D gene unclear. Germline CDR1 reads KGHSH; CDR2 reads LQKENI. The CDR3 contains 13 residues. V lost 0 bases and J 1 base, leaving 4 bases between the germline ends. Together with reference TRBV18 and TRBJ2-7, the CDR3 gives the full variable domain: NAGVMQNPRHLVRRRGQEARLRCSPMKGHSHVYWYRQLPEEGLKFMVYLQKENIIDESGMPKERFSAEFPKEGPSILRIQQVVRGDSAAYFCASSPPASYEQYFGPGTRLTVT.

V usage is TRBV5-1 and J usage is TRBJ1-1; D remains unclear. CDR1 is SGHRS and CDR2 is YFSETQ in the germline V gene. The V and J ends lost 2 bases and 8 bases respectively, with 10 bases between them. CDR3 length equals 12 residues. The CDR3: CASSLGFQEAFF. DNA of the CDR3: TGCGCCAGCAGCTTAGGGTTTCAAGAAGCTTTCTTT.

The chain joins TRBV12-5 to TRBJ1-5, with D possibly matching TRBD1 (6 bases). Between the trimmed V and J ends, which lost 7 bases and 5 bases, there was a span of 18 bases. CDR3 length: 15 residues. The V gene's germline CDR1 is LGHNT and CDR2 FRNRAP. CDR3 in DNA: TGTGCTAGTGCTCCCGGGCAGGGGAAAGATCAGCCCCAGCATTTT. Translating it yields CASAPGQGKDQPQHF.

The genes are TRBV5-1 and TRBJ2-2, with 9 bases fitting TRBD1. Trimming cost V 6 bases and J 3 bases; bases outside gene matches: 15. The length of the CDR3 is 18 residues. Germline loops: CDR1 SGHRS, CDR2 YFSETQ. The CDR3 protein is CASTGTGTMTGDTGELFF. Written as DNA, the CDR3 is TGCGCCAGCACGGGGACAGGGACCATGACCGGGGACACCGGGGAGCTGTTTTTT.

The chain recombines TRBV5-1 with TRBJ1-1; D may be TRBD1 (5 bases). The CDR3 is made up of 13 amino acids. CDR1 is SGHRS, CDR2 YFSETQ, per germline. The germline V and J ends were trimmed by 7 bases and 1 base, with 11 bases remaining between them. For the CDR3, the DNA is TGCGCCAGCTCACAGGCAGCGAACACTGAAGCTTTCTTT. Translated: CASSQAANTEAFF.

The V call is TRBV7-6, the J call TRBJ1-4, with no clear D. V lost 1 base and J 0 bases, leaving 9 bases between the germline ends. The CDR3 spans 16 residues. Germline lookup yields CDR1 SGHVS and CDR2 FNYEAQ. CDR3 protein: CASSLGVSPTNEKLFF. CDR3 nucleotides: TGTGCCAGCAGCTTAGGCGTCAGCCCAACTAATGAAAAACTGTTTTTT. Full variable domain (missing parts from reference TRBV7-6 and TRBJ1-4): GAGVSQSPRYKVTKRGQDVALRCDPISGHVSLYWYRQALGQGPEFLTYFNYEAQQDKSGLPNDRFSAERPEGSISTLTIQRTEQRDSAMYRCASSLGVSPTNEKLFFGSGTQLSVL.

The rearrangement joins TRBV28 to TRBJ2-1; no clear D gene. The germline CDR1 and CDR2 sequences are MDHEN and SYDVKM. V lost 7 bases to trimming and J lost 0 bases, with 13 bases between them. The CDR3 is 15 amino acids. CDR3 nucleotides: TGTGCCAGCAAAACAACGGGTGGCTCCTACAATGAGCAGTTCTTC. Amino acids: CASKTTGGSYNEQFF.

The chain has TRBV13 and TRBJ2-7, with 9 bases aligning to TRBD1. This CDR3 has 15 residues. CDR1 PRHDT and CDR2 FYEKMQ come from the germline V gene (reference sequence). The trim removed 3 bases at V and 5 bases at J, leaving 8 bases unmatched. The CDR3 loop is CASSFSGQGSNEQYF. The DNA for the CDR3 is TGTGCCAGCAGCTTCTCGGGACAGGGAAGCAACGAGCAGTACTTC.

V usage is TRBV6-5 and J usage is TRBJ2-7, with 7 bases lining up with TRBD2. The CDR3 is 13 amino acids. CDR1 and CDR2 (germline): MNHEY, SVGAGI. V lost 9 bases to trimming and J lost 7 bases; unmatched junction nucleotides: 12. CDR3 amino acids: CASSAGQGREQYF. The CDR3 DNA follows: TGTGCCAGTTCAGCGGGGCAGGGTCGGGAGCAGTACTTC.